This T cell receptor beta chain was observed in a study of regulatory T cells in long-lasting Graves disease. Time point defined: persistent/refractory GD, antithyroid drugs over 5 years with positive TRAb. With RNA extracted from PBMCs as input, the TCR library was made. Deletions cut 0 bases from V and 6 bases from J, with 10 bases between. The CDR3 is 14 amino acids. CDR1 and CDR2 (germline): MNHEY, SVGAGI. Arm-PCR of CDR3 regions with iRepertoire HTBI primers generated TCR beta libraries. TCRdb re-derived calls from the multiplex PCR reads in MiXCR, one entry per CDR3 protein. The data show roughly 700,000 distinct CDR3 sequences, approximately 29% seen once.

The sequence derives from a female donor with Graves disease. The sequenced sample was peripheral blood mononuclear cells (PBMCs), obtained when the disease was refractory, from a patient treated with antithyroid drugs. The chain is built from TRBV6-5 and TRBJ2-3; tentative D call: TRBD2 (5 bases). In DNA, the CDR3 is TGTGCCAGCAGTTACTCGGGAGTTTCGGATACGCAGTATTTT. It is translated as CASSYSGVSDTQYF.